A single sample is the source of the 23 T cell receptor beta chains below, sequenced in a study of graft-versus-host responses after intestinal transplantation. Measured with immunoSEQ multiplex PCR; TCRdb has only the in-frame clones, and not every one. Of more than 100,000 clones listed, approximately 95% are singletons. These receptors are not linked to any known antigen. Here the sequenced sample was unstimulated CD8+ T cells sorted from spleen or lymph node cells, taken before intestinal transplant. The receptors were gathered from a human donor who received an intestinal transplant.

CDR3 residues: CASSTGQGSRETQYF. CDR3 nucleotide sequence: TGTGCCAGCAGTACCGGACAGGGTAGTAGAGAGACCCAGTACTTC. The V gene is TRBV2, the J gene TRBJ2-5; 8 nucleotides match TRBD1. Trimming at V came to 5 bases and at J to 4 bases, leaving 9 bases not matched to a gene. The CDR3 contains 15 residues. Germline CDR1 and CDR2: SNHLY and FYNNEI. Full variable domain (rest looked up from reference TRBV2 and TRBJ2-5): EPEVTQTPSHQVTQMGQEVILRCVPISNHLYFYWYRQILGQKVEFLVSFYNNEISEKSEIFDDQFSVERPDGSNFTLKIRSTKLEDSAMYFCASSTGQGSRETQYFGPGTRLLVL.

The V call is TRBV25-1, the J call TRBJ2-1, with D tentatively TRBD1 or TRBD2 (5 bases each). The CDR3 is made up of 15 amino acids. Germline V gives CDR1 MGHDK, CDR2 SYGVNS. Trimming cost V 5 bases and J 0 bases, with 11 bases left between them. The CDR3 coding sequence is TGTGCCAGCAGTTTGGGACGCCTCTCCTACAATGAGCAGTTCTTC. This encodes CASSLGRLSYNEQFF. The full variable domain, with the rest looked up from reference TRBV25-1 and TRBJ2-1, is EADIYQTPRYLVIGTGKKITLECSQTMGHDKMYWYQQDPGMELHLIHYSYGVNSTEKGDLSSESTVSRIRTEHFPLTLESARPSHTSQYLCASSLGRLSYNEQFFGPGTRLTVL.

V gene TRBV7-9 combines with J gene TRBJ1-6; 8 nucleotides align to TRBD1. V lost 5 bases and J lost 6; bases outside the gene matches: 18. The CDR3 is made up of 19 amino acids. Germline CDR1 SEHNR, CDR2 FQNEAQ (reference sequence). The CDR3 region has the DNA TGTGCCAGCAGCACGTCTGTCCGGGACAGGCAAATCTTTAATTCACCCCTCCACTTT. Amino acid sequence: CASSTSVRDRQIFNSPLHF.

This clone appeared a single time. CDR3 bases: TGCAGCGTTGTGACAGGTAACGAGCAGTACTTC. Its protein product is CSVVTGNEQYF. This chain uses TRBV29-1 with TRBJ2-7; D might be TRBD1 (6 bases). Trimming took off 4 bases at V and 5 bases at J, with 9 bases between the two ends. This CDR3 comprises 11 residues. Germline values: CDR1 SQVTM, CDR2 ANQGSEA.

This clone was counted a single time. In nucleotides, the CDR3 is TGTGCCAGCAGCCATAAAAATCGCGGGAGAGACAATGAGCAGTTCTTC. It is translated as CASSHKNRGRDNEQFF. The chain couples TRBV14 to TRBJ2-1; 7 nucleotides agree with TRBD2. From germline, CDR1 is SGHDN and CDR2 FVKESK. V trimming: 3 bases; J trimming: 5 bases; junction bases outside the gene matches: 10. The CDR3 runs to 16 residues.

The chain couples TRBV6-5 to TRBJ1-2; 11 nucleotides agree with TRBD1. Losses at the gene ends were 4 bases for V and 6 bases for J; bases not matched to a gene: 7. Germline assignment: CDR1 MNHEY and CDR2 SVGAGI. CDR3 length: 15 amino acids. In DNA form, the CDR3 reads TGTGCCAGCAGTTCCCCATGGACAGGGGGCAATGGCTACACCTTC. Encoded protein: CASSSPWTGGNGYTF.

The chain recombines TRBV30 with TRBJ1-6; 7 nucleotides align to TRBD1. V lost 0 bases, J lost 6 bases, and 5 bases stayed unmatched. The CDR3 contains 15 residues. CDR1 GTSNPN and CDR2 SVGIG come from the germline V gene (reference sequence). CDR3 sequence: CAWSVTAGGNSPLHF. CDR3 nucleotide sequence: TGTGCCTGGAGTGTAACGGCAGGGGGTAATTCACCCCTCCACTTT. Supplemented by reference TRBV30 and TRBJ1-6, the full variable domain reads SQTIHQWPATLVQPVGSPLSLECTVEGTSNPNLYWYRQAAGRGLQLLFYSVGIGQISSEVPQNLSASRPQDRQFILSSKKLLLSDSGFYLCAWSVTAGGNSPLHFGNGTRLTVT.

The chain uses TRBV6-6 and TRBJ2-7; D could derive from TRBD1 or TRBD2 (6 bases each). The better agreement between TRBJ2-1 and the DNA end casts doubt on the J call. Germline values: CDR1 MNHNY, CDR2 SVGAGI (reference sequence). This CDR3 has 16 amino acids. This chain's CDR3 is CASSFQGRITYNEQFF. Here the CDR3 DNA reads TGTGCCAGCAGCTTCCAGGGGAGGATTACATACAATGAGCAGTTCTTC.

The V call is TRBV4-3, the J call TRBJ2-3; TRBD1 matches 10 bases. V shed 1 base, J shed 6 bases, and the junction held 7 bases outside the gene matches. CDR3 length: 16 residues. Germline CDR1 reads LGHNA; CDR2 reads YSLEER. The CDR3 nucleotides read TGCGCCAGCAGCCAAGTTTGGGACAGGGGAGGGGATACGCAGTATTTT. Amino acids: CASSQVWDRGGDTQYF.

V and J are TRBV5-6 and TRBJ2-1; a weak D match, TRBD1 (6 bases). In germline, CDR1 is SGHDT, CDR2 YYEEEE. The germline V and J ends were trimmed by 8 bases and 7 bases, with 16 bases remaining between them. The CDR3 covers 13 residues. The chain's CDR3 is CASEPGQGNEQFF. The CDR3 coding sequence is TGTGCCAGTGAACCGGGACAAGGGAATGAGCAGTTCTTC.

The chain recombines TRBV14 with TRBJ2-7; TRBD2 matches 7 bases. CDR3 size: 13 residues. V trimming: 4 bases; J trimming: 2 bases; junction bases outside the gene matches: 2. The V gene's germline CDR1 is SGHDN and CDR2 FVKESK. The CDR3 here is CASSLTSPYEQYF. The CDR3 DNA follows: TGTGCCAGCAGCCTGACTAGCCCCTACGAGCAGTACTTC.

This chain joins TRBV9 and TRBJ1-6; a possible D gene is TRBD1 (6 bases). The CDR3 has 14 amino acids. CDR1 is SGDLS, CDR2 YYNGEE, per germline. V was trimmed by 0 bases and J by 5 bases, leaving 6 bases between them. CDR3 region: CASSVAGDNSPLHF. The CDR3, as DNA: TGTGCCAGCAGCGTAGCAGGGGATAATTCACCCCTCCACTTT. The full variable domain, in which reference TRBV9 and TRBJ1-6 provide the parts outside the CDR3, is DSGVTQTPKHLITATGQRVTLRCSPRSGDLSVYWYQQSLDQGLQFLIQYYNGEERAKGNILERFSAQQFPDLHSELNLSSLELGDSALYFCASSVAGDNSPLHFGNGTRLTVT.

This rearrangement joins TRBV13 to TRBJ2-7; a weak D match, TRBD2 (6 bases). V lost 1 base and J 0 bases, leaving 13 bases between the germline ends. CDR1 PRHDT and CDR2 FYEKMQ come from the germline V gene (reference sequence). This CDR3 is built from 16 residues. The CDR3 spells CASSLAVGGSSYEQYF. DNA for the CDR3: TGTGCCAGCAGCTTAGCCGTGGGGGGTAGCTCCTACGAGCAGTACTTC.

Points on this clone: At one boundary the junction diverges from the germline segment, which might be a read error. The chain joins TRBV28 to TRBJ2-7, with TRBD2 identical over 11 bases. The length of the CDR3 is 16 residues. Germline lookup yields CDR1 MDHEN and CDR2 SYDVKM. The CDR3 DNA reads as TGTGCCAGCAGCTTATCTAGGACTAGCGGGTCGAGGGAGCAGTACTTC. This sequence encodes CASSLSRTSGSREQYF.

The chain combines TRBV27 with TRBJ2-1, with D possibly matching TRBD2 (5 bases). Germline V gives CDR1 MNHEY, CDR2 SMNVEV (reference sequence). Trimming took off 5 bases at V and 5 bases at J, with 22 bases between the two ends. The CDR3 consists of 17 residues. The CDR3 region has the DNA TGTGCCAGCAGTCTCCCTTTAGTGGGAGAAGGGAACAATGAGCAGTTCTTC. Its translation is CASSLPLVGEGNNEQFF.

V gene TRBV9 combines with J gene TRBJ2-7, with 7 bases identical to TRBD1. Germline assignment: CDR1 SGDLS and CDR2 YYNGEE. The length of the CDR3 is 14 residues. V lost 3 bases, J lost 2 bases, and 5 bases stayed unmatched. The CDR3 DNA follows: TGTGCCAGCAGCGGACAGGGATCAACCTACGAGCAGTACTTC. This encodes CASSGQGSTYEQYF. Variable domain in full (rest from reference TRBV9 and TRBJ2-7): DSGVTQTPKHLITATGQRVTLRCSPRSGDLSVYWYQQSLDQGLQFLIQYYNGEERAKGNILERFSAQQFPDLHSELNLSSLELGDSALYFCASSGQGSTYEQYFGPGTRLTVT.

The chain combines TRBV19 with TRBJ2-5; 7 bases match TRBD2. The CDR3 runs 16 residues. From germline, CDR1 is LNHDA and CDR2 SQIVND (reference sequence). J gave up 5 bases and V 3 bases, and 12 bases lay outside the gene matches. Here the CDR3 DNA reads TGTGCCAGTAGTATGCTAGCGGATACCTCGGGGGAGACCCAGTACTTC. It is translated as CASSMLADTSGETQYF.

The chain has TRBV5-5 and TRBJ2-7, with TRBD2 identical over 7 bases. Germline CDR1 SGHKS, CDR2 YYEKEE (reference sequence). The CDR3 totals 15 residues. The V gene end was trimmed by 5 bases and the J gene end by 2 bases; junction bases not matched to a gene: 10. CDR3 region: CASRGDWGGAYEQYF. In nucleotides, the CDR3 is TGTGCCAGCAGAGGGGACTGGGGAGGGGCCTACGAGCAGTACTTC.

The V call is TRBV19, the J call TRBJ2-1; unclear D gene. V lost 1 base and J lost 4, with 11 bases in between. This CDR3 has 15 amino acids. Germline V gene lookup returns CDR1 LNHDA and CDR2 SQIVND (reference sequence). The CDR3 DNA sequence: TGTGCCAGTAGTATAGTAGGCGATCCATACAATGAGCAGTTCTTC. Translated, it gives CASSIVGDPYNEQFF.

The chain has TRBV27 and TRBJ2-1; 10 positions agree with TRBD2. Trimming at V came to 3 bases and at J to 2 bases, leaving 13 bases not matched to a gene. Germline V lookup: CDR1 MNHEY, CDR2 SMNVEV (reference sequence). The CDR3 has 19 residues. The CDR3 DNA is TGTGCCAGCAGTTTTATTAGAGCGGGAGGGCCCAGGGCCTACAATGAGCAGTTCTTC. This codes for CASSFIRAGGPRAYNEQFF.

The gene calls are TRBV6-5 and TRBJ2-1; TRBD2 matches at 10 bases. V lost 0 bases to trimming and J lost 7 bases; unmatched junction nucleotides: 6. Germline V gene data show CDR1 as MNHEY and CDR2 as SVGAGI. This CDR3 contains 16 residues. CDR3 residues: CASSYSILAGINEQFF. As DNA, the CDR3 is TGTGCCAGCAGTTACTCGATACTAGCGGGGATAAATGAGCAGTTCTTC.

V is TRBV5-4 and J is TRBJ1-1; 7 positions match TRBD1. The CDR3 runs 13 residues. The germline V gene has CDR1 SGHNT and CDR2 YYREEE (reference sequence). With 0 bases clipped from V and 8 bases from J, the junction kept 4 bases outside the gene matches. CDR3 sequence: CASSLGDRNEAFF. In nucleotides, the CDR3 is TGTGCCAGCAGCTTGGGGGACAGAAACGAAGCTTTCTTT.

The J gene is TRBJ2-7, the V gene TRBV19; D might be TRBD2 (6 bases). Germline-derived CDR1 and CDR2 are LNHDA and SQIVND (reference sequence). Trimming stripped 0 bases from V and 6 bases from J, with 9 bases between. The CDR3 has 13 amino acids. The CDR3 DNA reads as TGTGCCAGTAGTATAGAACTAGCATCCGAGCAGTACTTC. It translates to CASSIELASEQYF.